A single sample is the source of the 14 T cell receptor beta chains below, sequenced in a study of blood T cell repertoires in COVID-19. Clones were read by immunoSEQ multiplex PCR, and TCRdb kept only the in-frame ones, dropping some. The sample has fewer than 300,000 clones, roughly 85% seen once. The specimen sequenced was PBMCs or T cells enriched from blood (not recorded which). Every receptor here comes from a woman between 50 and 59 years old who had recovered from COVID-19.

This chain joins TRBV15 and TRBJ2-3, with 13 nucleotides matching TRBD2. This CDR3 region has 18 residues. Losses at the gene ends were 1 base for V and 0 bases for J; bases not matched to a gene: 4. In germline, CDR1 is LNHNV, CDR2 YYDKDF (reference sequence). CDR3 sequence (DNA): TGTGCCACCAGCAGAGGAACTAGCGGGGGGGCTAGCACAGATACGCAGTATTTT. The encoded protein is CATSRGTSGGASTDTQYF.

The CDR3 region is CASSRSGTDEAFF. DNA of the CDR3: TGTGCCAGCTCACGATCCGGGACAGATGAAGCTTTCTTT. The chain joins TRBV18 to TRBJ1-1; 7 bases map to TRBD1. CDR3 length: 13 amino acids. CDR1 KGHSH and CDR2 LQKENI come from the germline V gene. V gave up 4 bases and J gave up 7 bases; unmatched junction bases: 6.

Only one count was recorded for this clone. The same CDR3 arises from other DNA sequences in this sample as well. The rearrangement uses TRBV19 and TRBJ2-7; no reliable D call. V was clipped by 3 bases and J by 3 bases, with 3 bases between them. This CDR3 comprises 11 residues. CDR1 and CDR2 from the germline V gene are LNHDA and SQIVND (reference sequence). CDR3 sequence: CASSIGYEQYF. The CDR3 coding sequence is TGTGCCAGTAGTATCGGCTACGAGCAGTACTTC.

This clone was seen only a few times. The J gene is TRBJ1-1, the V gene TRBV7-8; the D gene is possibly TRBD1 (5 bases). V lost 5 bases, J lost 7 bases, and 14 bases lay in between. There are 13 residues in the CDR3. Germline V CDR1 and CDR2: SGHVS, FQNEAQ. CDR3 in DNA: TGTGCCAGCAGCCCCCGGACAAACCTTGAAGCTTTCTTT. Protein product: CASSPRTNLEAFF.

The chain is built from TRBV5-5 and TRBJ1-4; D not resolved. This CDR3 spans 15 amino acids. CDR1 is SGHKS and CDR2 is YYEKEE in the germline V gene (reference sequence). Trimming pared 0 bases from V and 0 bases from J, leaving 6 bases between. The CDR3 here is CASSLGVATNEKLFF. The DNA for the CDR3 is TGTGCCAGCAGCTTGGGAGTTGCAACTAATGAAAAACTGTTTTTT.

V usage is TRBV19 and J usage is TRBJ2-5; 7 positions match TRBD1. J gave up 4 bases and V 4 bases, and 6 bases lay outside the gene matches. Germline CDR1 is LNHDA and CDR2 is SQIVND (reference sequence). This CDR3 has 14 residues. This chain's CDR3 is CASSTGQIGETQYF. The CDR3 region has the DNA TGTGCCAGTAGTACGGGACAGATTGGAGAGACCCAGTACTTC.

The V call is TRBV3-1 (or the pseudogene TRBV3-2), the J call TRBJ1-1; TRBD1 agrees at 7 bases. The CDR3 has 12 amino acids. The V and J ends lost 6 bases and 4 bases, in that order; junction bases with no gene match: 2. Looked up from germline, CDR1 is LGHDT and CDR2 is YNNKEL (reference sequence). The CDR3 DNA follows: TGTGCCAGCAGAGGGGGCGGCACTGAAGCTTTCTTT. This gives the protein CASRGGGTEAFF.

This clone was observed a single time. CDR3 residues: CASSLVVLNTEAFF. The CDR3 DNA sequence: TGTGCCAGCAGCTTAGTAGTTTTAAACACTGAAGCTTTCTTT. J is TRBJ1-1 and V is TRBV7-2; no firm D call. Germline CDR1 and CDR2: SGHTA and FQGNSA. The CDR3 extends over 14 amino acids. V was cut by 1 base and J by 2 bases, with 8 bases left in between.

V usage is TRBV19 and J usage is TRBJ2-2; 7 bases map to TRBD2. Germline values: CDR1 LNHDA, CDR2 SQIVND (reference sequence). The CDR3 sequence is 16 residues long. Trimming cost V 3 bases and J 5 bases; bases outside gene matches: 9. The DNA of the CDR3 is TGTGCCAGTAGTATGTATGGCGGGAGTGGGACCGGGGAGCTGTTTTTT. Encoded protein: CASSMYGGSGTGELFF.

This chain uses TRBV4-2 with TRBJ1-1; TRBD1 agrees at 7 bases. V lost 4 bases to trimming and J lost 1 base; unmatched junction nucleotides: 3. This CDR3 comprises 14 residues. Germline CDR1 reads LGHNA; CDR2 reads YNFKEQ. The CDR3 nucleotides are TGTGCCAGCAGCCCCGGGACAGCGAACACTGAAGCTTTCTTT. It specifies CASSPGTANTEAFF.

The gene calls are TRBV4-1 and TRBJ1-1, with D possibly matching TRBD1 (6 bases). V lost 5 bases, J lost 2 bases, and 12 bases lay in between. The CDR3 extends over 14 amino acids. Per germline, CDR1 MGHRA and CDR2 YSYEKL. CDR3 nucleotide sequence: TGCGCCAGCAGCGCAGGGGCCGAAAACACTGAAGCTTTCTTT. This encodes CASSAGAENTEAFF.

The chain has TRBV14 and TRBJ1-4; a possible D gene is TRBD1 (5 bases). The germline V gene has CDR1 SGHDN and CDR2 FVKESK. The CDR3 spans 14 residues. Trimming removed 1 base from V and 7 bases from J, with 10 bases in between. The CDR3 DNA reads as TGTGCCAGCAGCCAAGCGAGACAGTCTGAAAAACTGTTTTTT. Translation: CASSQARQSEKLFF.

The chain links TRBV6-5 to TRBJ2-5, with 9 bases lining up with TRBD2. Germline V gene lookup returns CDR1 MNHEY and CDR2 SVGAGI. The CDR3 is made up of 15 amino acids. The V segment lost 5 bases and the J segment 4 bases; nucleotides outside the gene matches: 8. In DNA, the CDR3 is TGTGCCAGCAGTCGGGCGGGAGGGAGAGTAGAGACCCAGTACTTC. Protein sequence: CASSRAGGRVETQYF.

The chain has TRBV7-3 and TRBJ1-1; the D is unclear. Trimming cost V 6 bases and J 1 base, with 9 bases left between them. The length of the CDR3 is 13 residues. The germline V gene encodes CDR1 SGHTA and CDR2 FQGTGA. This CDR3 is CASSPVKNTEAFF. The CDR3, as DNA: TGTGCCAGCAGTCCGGTGAAGAACACTGAAGCTTTCTTT.